This T cell receptor (beta chain) was obtained from a study of T cells in Graves' hyperthyroidism and ophthalmopathy. At the level of the study: Pretreatment peripheral blood was obtained at initial diagnosis. The study's findings and limits: Using 13 V-J features, a model discriminated ophthalmopathy from stable hyperthyroidism. Most thyroid clonotypes with frequency above 0.001 were detected in blood.

The CDR3 runs 17 residues. CDR1 and CDR2 from the germline V gene are SGDLS and YYNGEE. The J segment lost 2 bases and the V segment lost 6 bases, leaving 9 bases of the junction unmatched. This clonotype was counted between two and nine times. Antigen: not known. The TCR beta CDR3 regions underwent amplification using RNA transcripts as the source. Carried out on the TCR CDR3, a first-round RT-PCR used the HTBI primer set. Via MiXCR, TCRdb re-called the multiplex PCR reads, giving one row per CDR3 protein. The table has about 640,000 distinct CDR3 sequences, about 20% seen once; the top ten hold under 35%. Ophthalmopathy cases scored 3 or more on the Clinical Activity Score and 4 or more on NOSPECS grade, with duration below 3 months.

Sample: blood. The clonotype comes from a man younger than 45 with Graves' ophthalmopathy. The rearrangement uses TRBV9 and TRBJ2-2; 11 nucleotides agree with TRBD2. The CDR3 DNA reads as TGTGCCAGCACCGGGGGTGGGACTAGCGGTAACACCGGGGAGCTGTTTTTT. This sequence encodes CASTGGGTSGNTGELFF.